The rows below give T cell receptor beta chains drawn from one sample of a study of blood T cell repertoires in COVID-19. Some clones are missing from TCRdb's copy, which holds only in-frame ones; the method was immunoSEQ multiplex PCR. The table records about 270,000 clones, roughly 93% of them present only once. The sequenced sample was PBMCs or T cells enriched from blood (not recorded which). The origin of the receptors is a woman aged 40 to 50 with acute COVID-19. Both conserved end residues are part of each CDR3. Each record gives: J gene, V gene, clone size, D gene, CDR3 DNA, CDR3 protein. The D gene is left open where the match is weak. Size is omitted from some rows. Given values are once, few, many or a class for expanded clones.

J gene: TRBJ2-3
V gene: TRBV4-3
clone size: .
D gene: .
CDR3 DNA: TGCGCCAGCAGCCAAGATCTCCCCGGGAGCGATACGCAGTATTTT
CDR3 protein: CASSQDLPGSDTQYF

J gene: TRBJ1-1
V gene: TRBV3-1/TRBV3-2
clone size: .
D gene: .
CDR3 DNA: TGTGCCAGCAGCCAAGGAGACGACAGGAACACTGAAGCTTTCTTT
CDR3 protein: CASSQGDDRNTEAFF

J gene: TRBJ2-7
V gene: TRBV7-3
clone size: .
D gene: TRBD2
CDR3 DNA: TGTGCCAGCAGCTTACAGCGGGGTGACGTCCCCTACGAGCAGTACTTC
CDR3 protein: CASSLQRGDVPYEQYF

J gene: TRBJ1-3
V gene: TRBV9
clone size: .
D gene: .
CDR3 DNA: TGTGCCAGCAGCGTCAGGCCAGGGGACATAGGAAACACCATATATTTT
CDR3 protein: CASSVRPGDIGNTIYF

J gene: TRBJ2-7
V gene: TRBV7-2
clone size: .
D gene: .
CDR3 DNA: TGTGCCAGCAGCTTAGAAGGGACACGGAGGATCGGGTACGAGCAGTACTTC
CDR3 protein: CASSLEGTRRIGYEQYF

J gene: TRBJ2-2
V gene: TRBV9
clone size: once
D gene: .
CDR3 DNA: TGTGCCAGCAGCGCACAGAACACCGGGGAGCTGTTTTTT
CDR3 protein: CASSAQNTGELFF

J gene: TRBJ2-5
V gene: TRBV5-1
clone size: .
D gene: TRBD2
CDR3 DNA: TGCGCCAGCAGCTTGGAGGCTAGCGGGGGGGGCCGGGAGACCCAGTACTTC
CDR3 protein: CASSLEASGGGRETQYF

J gene: TRBJ1-1
V gene: TRBV4-2
clone size: .
D gene: .
CDR3 DNA: TGTGCCAGCAGCCAGCAGGACAGCTTGAACACTGAAGCTTTCTTT
CDR3 protein: CASSQQDSLNTEAFF

J gene: TRBJ1-2
V gene: TRBV6-1
clone size: once
D gene: .
CDR3 DNA: TGTGCCAGCAGTGAACAGGGAGGTCGGAGAGCTAACTATGGCTACACCTTC
CDR3 protein: CASSEQGGRRANYGYTF

J gene: TRBJ1-1
V gene: TRBV18
clone size: .
D gene: .
CDR3 DNA: TGTGCCAGCTCACCCATGATGCAGGGGTTGCACACTGAAGCTTTCTTT
CDR3 protein: CASSPMMQGLHTEAFF

J gene: TRBJ2-6
V gene: TRBV2
clone size: .
D gene: .
CDR3 DNA: TGTGCCAGTAAAATGGACAGACTCCCCTCTGGGGCCAACGTCCTGACTTTC
CDR3 protein: CASKMDRLPSGANVLTF

J gene: TRBJ2-5
V gene: TRBV9
clone size: .
D gene: .
CDR3 DNA: TGTGCCAGCAGCGCAGGGGACCTCTTGGGGGAGACCCAGTACTTC
CDR3 protein: CASSAGDLLGETQYF

J gene: TRBJ1-6
V gene: TRBV19
clone size: .
D gene: .
CDR3 DNA: TGTGCCAGTAGTATAGCCGGGTTTAGTTCACCCCTCCACTTT
CDR3 protein: CASSIAGFSSPLHF

J gene: TRBJ1-6
V gene: TRBV16
clone size: few
D gene: .
CDR3 DNA: TGTGCCAGCACACAGGGATCCTATAATTCACCCCTCCACTTT
CDR3 protein: CASTQGSYNSPLHF

J gene: TRBJ2-4
V gene: TRBV2
clone size: .
D gene: TRBD2
CDR3 DNA: TGTGCCAGCAGTGTGGGGGGGATATACATTCAGTACTTC
CDR3 protein: CASSVGGIYIQYF

J gene: TRBJ2-7
V gene: TRBV28
clone size: .
D gene: .
CDR3 DNA: TGTGCCAGCAGTCCCCTGACAGGGCGGGGCGAGCAGTACTTC
CDR3 protein: CASSPLTGRGEQYF